This is a list of T cell receptor beta chains from one sample in a study of control samples from healthy donors and cancer patients. Assay: immunoSEQ multiplex PCR; the TCRdb copy retains only in-frame clones and omits some. Of around 120,000 clones in the sample, just over 90% were seen once. The material sequenced was PBMCs. The receptors were gathered from a man aged 45-60 years with head and neck cancer. The CDR3 runs from the conserved cysteine through the conserved F or W. A D gene is named only where the DNA matches it firmly. Size values are once, few and many counts, or a class for expanded clones, and some rows have none.

J: TRBJ1-5
V: TRBV2
size: -
D: -
CDR3: CASRGNEDQPQHF
DNA: TGTGCCAGCAGAGGTAACGAAGATCAGCCCCAGCATTTT

J: TRBJ1-5
V: TRBV5-8
size: -
D: -
CDR3: CASSLWRSQGGKQPQHF
DNA: TGTGCCAGCAGCTTGTGGCGGTCGCAGGGAGGGAAGCAGCCCCAGCATTTT

J: TRBJ2-2
V: TRBV29-1
size: once
D: TRBD1
CDR3: CSVEARDRVAGELFF
DNA: TGCAGCGTTGAAGCCCGGGACAGGGTGGCCGGGGAGCTGTTTTTT

J: TRBJ2-7
V: TRBV29-1
size: -
D: -
CDR3: CSVENIREGVSYEQYF
DNA: TGCAGCGTTGAAAATATCCGGGAAGGGGTCTCCTACGAGCAGTACTTC

J: TRBJ2-3
V: TRBV2
size: -
D: TRBD2
CDR3: CASPGGRIDTQYF
DNA: TGTGCCAGCCCGGGGGGAAGGATAGATACGCAGTATTTT

J: TRBJ1-5
V: TRBV4-1
size: -
D: TRBD1
CDR3: CASSLDRGHQPQHF
DNA: TGCGCCAGCAGCCTTGACAGGGGTCATCAGCCCCAGCATTTT

J: TRBJ1-4
V: TRBV28
size: -
D: -
CDR3: CASNTVQGRNEKLFF
DNA: TGTGCCAGCAATACCGTACAGGGTCGAAATGAAAAACTGTTTTTT

J: TRBJ2-3
V: TRBV27
size: -
D: TRBD2
CDR3: CASSPGLADPLDTQYF
DNA: TGTGCCAGCAGCCCCGGACTAGCGGATCCATTAGATACGCAGTATTTT

J: TRBJ1-5
V: TRBV19
size: -
D: -
CDR3: CASSILSGGLGNQPQHF
DNA: TGTGCCAGTAGTATCCTCTCGGGTGGCTTGGGCAATCAGCCCCAGCATTTT

J: TRBJ2-1
V: TRBV13
size: -
D: -
CDR3: CASSPRDKQFF
DNA: TGTGCCAGCAGCCCGAGAGACAAGCAGTTCTTC

J: TRBJ1-1
V: TRBV19
size: -
D: -
CDR3: CASRRGTDFGAAFF
DNA: TGTGCCAGTAGGAGAGGGACCGACTTTGGAGCAGCTTTCTTT

J: TRBJ1-4
V: TRBV6-2/TRBV6-3
size: -
D: -
CDR3: CASTPRRQGGGNEKLFF
DNA: TGTGCCAGCACCCCCCGACGGCAAGGGGGGGGTAATGAAAAACTGTTTTTT

J: TRBJ2-3
V: TRBV7-6
size: -
D: -
CDR3: CASSLAPFLDTDTQYF
DNA: TGTGCCAGCAGCTTAGCGCCCTTTTTGGACACAGATACGCAGTATTTT

J: TRBJ2-7
V: TRBV5-1
size: -
D: TRBD1
CDR3: CASSWTGTGERQYF
DNA: TGCGCCAGCAGCTGGACCGGGACAGGCGAACGGCAGTACTTC

J: TRBJ1-1
V: TRBV2
size: -
D: -
CDR3: CASTGSGRATEAFF
DNA: TGTGCCAGCACTGGAAGTGGGAGGGCCACTGAAGCTTTCTTT

J: TRBJ2-5
V: TRBV19
size: -
D: -
CDR3: CASSGAEETQYF
DNA: TGTGCCAGTAGCGGAGCCGAAGAGACCCAGTACTTC

J: TRBJ2-2
V: TRBV28
size: -
D: TRBD2
CDR3: CASSLPPASGYTGELFF
DNA: TGTGCCAGCAGTTTACCCCCGGCTAGCGGATACACCGGGGAGCTGTTTTTT

J: TRBJ2-3
V: TRBV9
size: -
D: TRBD2
CDR3: CASSQTIGGAGTDTQYF
DNA: TGTGCCAGCAGCCAGACTATCGGGGGGGCCGGGACAGATACGCAGTATTTT

J: TRBJ2-7
V: TRBV5-1
size: -
D: -
CDR3: CASSSGRGLSSYEQYF
DNA: TGCGCCAGCAGCTCGGGCCGGGGGCTGAGCTCCTACGAGCAGTACTTC

J: TRBJ2-2
V: TRBV5-7
size: -
D: -
CDR3: CASSLESGRGTGELFF
DNA: TGTGCCAGCAGCTTGGAAAGTGGGAGGGGGACCGGGGAGCTGTTTTTT

J: TRBJ2-5
V: TRBV7-2
size: -
D: -
CDR3: CASSLGPSQETQYF
DNA: TGTGCCAGCAGCTTAGGTCCTAGCCAGGAGACCCAGTACTTC

J: TRBJ2-3
V: TRBV7-8
size: -
D: -
CDR3: CASSLGLGTDTQYF
DNA: TGTGCCAGCAGCTTGGGGTTGGGAACAGATACGCAGTATTTT

J: TRBJ2-1
V: TRBV4-3
size: -
D: TRBD2
CDR3: CASSQEAGGSYNEQFF
DNA: TGCGCCAGCAGCCAAGAAGCGGGGGGCTCCTACAATGAGCAGTTCTTC

J: TRBJ2-3
V: TRBV7-8
size: -
D: -
CDR3: CASSSLRGAKRDTQYF
DNA: TGTGCCAGCAGCTCGCTTCGTGGGGCCAAGAGAGATACGCAGTATTTT

J: TRBJ2-7
V: TRBV5-5
size: once
D: TRBD1
CDR3: CASSHLWTGDYEQYF
DNA: TGTGCCAGCAGCCACCTCTGGACAGGGGACTACGAGCAGTACTTC

J: TRBJ2-2
V: TRBV11-2
size: -
D: TRBD2
CDR3: CASRLLAGGFGELFF
DNA: TGTGCCAGCAGGCTACTAGCGGGGGGGTTCGGGGAGCTGTTTTTT

J: TRBJ2-1
V: TRBV28
size: -
D: TRBD2
CDR3: CASSSGRTSGGPNEQFF
DNA: TGTGCCAGCAGTTCCGGGCGGACTAGCGGGGGGCCGAATGAGCAGTTCTTC

J: TRBJ2-1
V: TRBV21-1
size: -
D: -
CDR3: CASSNWSGSPNHDEQFF
DNA: TGTGCCAGCAGCAATTGGTCTGGGAGCCCTAATCACGATGAGCAGTTCTTC

J: TRBJ1-5
V: TRBV3-1/TRBV3-2
size: -
D: TRBD1
CDR3: CASSQDRQGGQPQHF
DNA: TGTGCCAGCAGCCAAGATCGACAGGGGGGCCAGCCCCAGCATTTT

J: TRBJ2-1
V: TRBV3-1/TRBV3-2
size: -
D: TRBD2
CDR3: CASSHRGGRNEQFF
DNA: TGTGCCAGCAGCCACCGGGGGGGCAGAAATGAGCAGTTCTTC

J: TRBJ1-5
V: TRBV3-1/TRBV3-2
size: -
D: -
CDR3: CASSQDGTLSNQPQHF
DNA: TGTGCCAGCAGCCAAGATGGGACACTTAGCAATCAGCCCCAGCATTTT

J: TRBJ1-5
V: TRBV3-1/TRBV3-2
size: -
D: -
CDR3: CASSQDGGSGQPQHF
DNA: TGTGCCAGCAGCCAAGACGGGGGCTCTGGGCAGCCCCAGCATTTT

J: TRBJ2-1
V: TRBV2
size: -
D: -
CDR3: CASREGKISYNEQFF
DNA: TGTGCCAGCAGGGAGGGCAAGATTTCCTACAATGAGCAGTTCTTC

J: TRBJ2-7
V: TRBV7-9
size: once
D: -
CDR3: CASSFWTAGSEQYF
DNA: TGTGCCAGCAGTTTTTGGACAGCGGGGAGCGAGCAGTACTTC

J: TRBJ2-3
V: TRBV4-3
size: -
D: TRBD2
CDR3: CASSQDVTSGVDTQYF
DNA: TGCGCCAGCAGCCAAGATGTGACTAGCGGGGTTGATACGCAGTATTTT

J: TRBJ2-7
V: TRBV6-5
size: -
D: TRBD1
CDR3: CATNLPGQGRHEQYF
DNA: TGTGCCACCAACCTACCTGGACAGGGTCGACACGAGCAGTACTTC

J: TRBJ2-1
V: TRBV7-2
size: -
D: TRBD2
CDR3: CASSVSSGGAVGEQFF
DNA: TGTGCCAGCAGCGTCTCTAGCGGGGGGGCGGTTGGTGAGCAGTTCTTC

J: TRBJ2-7
V: TRBV4-3
size: -
D: -
CDR3: CASSQALVGASYEQYF
DNA: TGCGCCAGCAGCCAAGCTCTTGTGGGGGCCTCCTACGAGCAGTACTTC

J: TRBJ1-4
V: TRBV19
size: -
D: -
CDR3: CASSFRGSATNEKLFF
DNA: TGTGCCAGTAGTTTCCGGGGCAGTGCAACTAATGAAAAACTGTTTTTT

J: TRBJ1-1
V: TRBV12-3/TRBV12-4
size: -
D: -
CDR3: CASVGFAEAFF
DNA: TGTGCCAGCGTCGGGTTCGCTGAAGCTTTCTTT

J: TRBJ2-1
V: TRBV13
size: -
D: TRBD1
CDR3: CASSPRTGEQFF
DNA: TGTGCCAGCAGCCCTCGGACAGGTGAGCAGTTCTTC

J: TRBJ1-1
V: TRBV19
size: -
D: -
CDR3: CASSDRGRANTEAFF
DNA: TGTGCCAGTAGTGACCGGGGACGGGCGAACACTGAAGCTTTCTTT

J: TRBJ1-5
V: TRBV12-3/TRBV12-4
size: few
D: TRBD1
CDR3: CASTRTGRQPQHF
DNA: TGTGCCAGCACCCGGACAGGGCGTCAGCCCCAGCATTTT

J: TRBJ2-7
V: TRBV7-2
size: -
D: -
CDR3: CASSPGAGIDEQYF
DNA: TGTGCCAGCAGCCCGGGGGCGGGGATAGACGAGCAGTACTTC

J: TRBJ1-1
V: TRBV11-3
size: -
D: -
CDR3: CASSFRGGRAFF
DNA: TGTGCCAGCAGCTTTCGCGGTGGGAGGGCTTTCTTT

J: TRBJ1-3
V: TRBV6-5
size: -
D: -
CDR3: CASSYDLSSGNTIYF
DNA: TGTGCCAGCAGTTATGACCTAAGCTCTGGAAACACCATATATTTT